This T cell receptor (beta chain) was obtained from a study of identifying expanded T cells in peripheral blood. Study results and caveats: Variance in clone template counts between roughly two-week samples significantly increased with total template count across all healthy donors. Over about two and four weeks, about 15 and 19 clones changed, versus approximately 1.1 between replicates.

No infections or other immune events were documented during collection. For this clone: Its antigen is undetermined.

Profiled with immunoSEQ multiplex PCR; TCRdb holds only in-frame clones, not every one. The sample includes about 97,000 clones, approximately 88% seen only once; the top ten take roughly 13%. The CDR3 spans 14 residues. Germline assignment: CDR1 MNHEY and CDR2 SVGAGI. V shed 4 bases and J 9 bases; nucleotides not matched to a gene: 6. The TCR was taken from a person aged 18 to 69 in good health. V is TRBV6-5 and J is TRBJ2-5; 12 bases are a match to TRBD1. Sequenced: blood. As DNA, the CDR3 is TGTGCCAGCAGTTCGGGACAGGGGGCGCGGGCCCAGTACTTC. Encoded protein: CASSSGQGARAQYF.